This T cell receptor (beta chain) was observed in a study of blood T cell repertoires in COVID-19. On the study more broadly: From the United States, Italy and Spain came samples of acute and convalescent COVID-19. The cDNA or gDNA used as material had been derived from T cells, B-cell-depleted T cells, or PBMCs.

Enrolled during active infection, Seattle patients were then followed longitudinally. Original handling: Amplification of reference gene primers was used by the study to estimate nucleated cell counts. Measured with immunoSEQ multiplex PCR; TCRdb has only the in-frame clones, and not every one. That table gives V, J and clone size, and the DNA gave D and trimming. The data contain hundreds of thousands of clones, about 90% of them seen just once; the ten biggest clones take up nearly 6.5%. The sequencing sample was made of peripheral blood. The TCR was taken from a woman between 50 and 59 years old with COVID-19, enrolled during active disease.

CDR3 DNA sequence: TGTGCCTGGAGTGTACAGGCGAGTACTGAAGCTTTCTTT. This sequence encodes CAWSVQASTEAFF. The chain couples TRBV30 to TRBJ1-1; D is perhaps TRBD1 (5 bases). V lost 0 bases to trimming and J lost 5 bases, with 10 bases between them. In germline, CDR1 is GTSNPN, CDR2 SVGIG (reference sequence). The CDR3 is made up of 13 amino acids.